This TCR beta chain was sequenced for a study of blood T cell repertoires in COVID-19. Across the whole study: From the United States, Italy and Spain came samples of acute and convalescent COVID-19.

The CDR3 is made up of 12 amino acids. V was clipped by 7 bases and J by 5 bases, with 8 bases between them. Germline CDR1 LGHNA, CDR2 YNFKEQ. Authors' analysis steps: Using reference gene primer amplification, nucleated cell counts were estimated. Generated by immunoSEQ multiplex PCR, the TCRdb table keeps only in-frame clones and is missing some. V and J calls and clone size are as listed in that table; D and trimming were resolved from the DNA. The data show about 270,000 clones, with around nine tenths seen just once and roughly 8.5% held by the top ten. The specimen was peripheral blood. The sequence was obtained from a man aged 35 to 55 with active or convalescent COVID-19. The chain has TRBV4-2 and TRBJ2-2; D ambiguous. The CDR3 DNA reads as TGTGCCAGCAACTTGCGTACCGGGGAGCTGTTTTTT. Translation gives CASNLRTGELFF.